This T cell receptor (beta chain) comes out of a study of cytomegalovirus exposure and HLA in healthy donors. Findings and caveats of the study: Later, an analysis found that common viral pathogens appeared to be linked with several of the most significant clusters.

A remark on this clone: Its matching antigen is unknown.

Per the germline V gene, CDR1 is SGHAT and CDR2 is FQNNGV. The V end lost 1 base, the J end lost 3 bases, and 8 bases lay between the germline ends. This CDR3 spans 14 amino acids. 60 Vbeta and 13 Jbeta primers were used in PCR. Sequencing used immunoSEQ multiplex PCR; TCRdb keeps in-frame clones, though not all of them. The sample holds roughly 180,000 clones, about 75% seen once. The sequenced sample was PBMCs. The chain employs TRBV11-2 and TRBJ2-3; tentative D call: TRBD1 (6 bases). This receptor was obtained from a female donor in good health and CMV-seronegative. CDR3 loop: CASSLAGATDTQYF. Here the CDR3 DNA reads TGTGCCAGCAGCTTAGCAGGGGCAACAGATACGCAGTATTTT.